The TCR beta chain described here comes from a study of T cells in Graves' hyperthyroidism and ophthalmopathy. Findings and limits, study-wide: Blood also showed most of the thyroid clonotypes that were expanded above 0.001. Researchers report that a 13 V-J model separated ophthalmopathy from stable hyperthyroidism.

On this clonotype: The antigen is undetermined.

The germline CDR1 and CDR2 sequences are SGHRS and YFSETQ. The CDR3 length is 16 residues. Trimming at V came to 1 base and at J to 6 bases, leaving 6 bases not matched to a gene. RNA transcripts served as the template for amplifying TCR beta CDR3 regions. First-round RT-PCR with HTBI primers amplified the TCR CDR3 region. One entry per CDR3 protein results from TCRdb running MiXCR on the multiplex PCR reads. Of hundreds of thousands of distinct CDR3 sequences listed, about a sixth are singletons. The TCR comes from a middle-aged man with Graves' hyperthyroidism. The chain couples TRBV5-1 to TRBJ2-2; the match to TRBD1 covers 10 bases. Sequencing was performed on blood. The CDR3 spells CASSLLDRGAPGELFF. CDR3 bases: TGCGCCAGCAGCTTGTTGGACAGGGGGGCTCCCGGGGAGCTGTTTTTT.